This T cell receptor beta chain was observed in a study of blood T cell repertoires in COVID-19. Clones were read by immunoSEQ multiplex PCR, and TCRdb kept only the in-frame ones, dropping some. The sample contains some 380,000 clones, over 75% of which appear only once. Trimming took off 4 bases at V and 2 bases at J, with 10 bases between the two ends. The CDR3 spans 13 residues. Germline V gene data show CDR1 as SGHDT and CDR2 as YYEEEE. The sequence was collected from a woman between 35 and 50 years old with acute COVID-19. The chain is built from TRBV5-6 and TRBJ2-7, with unresolved D. Material for sequencing was PBMCs or T cells enriched from blood (not recorded which). The CDR3 here is CASSETETYEQYF. DNA for the CDR3: TGTGCCAGCAGCGAGACTGAAACCTACGAGCAGTACTTC.